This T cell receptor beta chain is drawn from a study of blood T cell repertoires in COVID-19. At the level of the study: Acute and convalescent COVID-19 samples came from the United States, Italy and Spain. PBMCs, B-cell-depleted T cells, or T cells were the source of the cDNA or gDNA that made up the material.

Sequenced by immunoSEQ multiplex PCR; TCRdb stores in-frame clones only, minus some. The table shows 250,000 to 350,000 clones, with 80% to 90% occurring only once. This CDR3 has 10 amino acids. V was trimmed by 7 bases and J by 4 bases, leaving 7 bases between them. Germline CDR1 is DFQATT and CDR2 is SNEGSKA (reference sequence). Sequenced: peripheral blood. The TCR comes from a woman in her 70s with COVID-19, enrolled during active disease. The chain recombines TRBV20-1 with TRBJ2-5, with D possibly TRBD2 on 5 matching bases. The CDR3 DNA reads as TGCAGTGTAGCGAGAGAGACCCAGTACTTC. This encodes CSVARETQYF.